These 6 T cell receptor beta chains share one sample of origin, sequenced in a study of beta chain features in type 1 diabetes. The isolated RNA, all of it, was reverse transcribed, so expressed TCRB transcripts were what got sequenced. Sequenced by immunoSEQ multiplex PCR; TCRdb stores in-frame clones only, minus some. The top ten clones hold approximately 0.035% of a sample with fewer than 500,000 clones, roughly 14% of them seen once. The sequenced sample was naive CD4+ T cells from blood. The receptors come from a man younger than 40 in good health.

The chain recombines TRBV2 with TRBJ2-7; 9 bases match TRBD2. V lost 2 bases, J lost 3 bases, and 2 bases stayed unmatched. Looked up from germline, CDR1 is SNHLY and CDR2 is FYNNEI. This CDR3 contains 14 residues. CDR3 bases: TGTGCCAGCAGTGAAAGCGGGAGGAACTACGAGCAGTACGTC. Amino acid sequence: CASSESGRNYEQYV.

Many counts were recorded for this clone. The gene calls are TRBV14 and TRBJ2-5; D unresolved. The CDR3 loop spans 12 amino acids. Trimming removed 2 bases at V and 5 bases at J, with 6 bases between. Germline CDR1 reads SGHDN; CDR2 reads FVKESK. The CDR3 here is CASSQTLETQYF. The CDR3 nucleotides read TGTGCCAGCAGCCAAACCCTTGAGACCCAGTACTTC.

The chain has TRBV15 and TRBJ2-3; D gene unclear. CDR1 is LNHNV, CDR2 YYDKDF, per germline (reference sequence). Trimming took off 1 base at V and 2 bases at J, with 7 bases between the two ends. The CDR3 covers 14 residues. DNA for the CDR3: TGTGCCACCAGCAGAGCCTCGATCACAGATACGCAGTATTTT. It codes for CATSRASITDTQYF.

This chain connects TRBV7-9 to TRBJ1-2; 7 bases are a match to TRBD1. The CDR3 loop spans 11 amino acids. With 6 bases clipped from V and 13 bases from J, the junction kept 8 bases outside the gene matches. Germline CDR1 is SEHNR and CDR2 is FQNEAQ (reference sequence). This CDR3 reads CASSSVTGSTF. CDR3 nucleotide sequence: TGTGCCAGCAGTTCGGTGACAGGGTCCACCTTC.

This clone was counted only a few times. The chain is built from TRBV9 and TRBJ2-3; TRBD2 matches at 8 bases. Germline lookup yields CDR1 SGDLS and CDR2 YYNGEE. The ends lost 4 bases at V and 3 bases at J; junction bases unmatched: 7. The CDR3 contains 15 residues. CDR3 residues: CASSPGTRGTDTQYF. In DNA, the CDR3 is TGTGCCAGCAGCCCAGGGACTAGGGGAACAGATACGCAGTATTTT.

The genes are TRBV19 and TRBJ2-7, with a tentative D call TRBD2 (5 bases). Trimming removed 3 bases at V and 3 bases at J, with 12 bases between. CDR3 length: 14 residues. The germline CDR1 and CDR2 sequences are LNHDA and SQIVND (reference sequence). The DNA of the CDR3 is TGTGCCAGTAGTATTTGGCTAGCTGTCTACGAGCAGTACGTC. Amino acid sequence: CASSIWLAVYEQYV.